These T cell receptor beta chains were read from a single sample in a study of blood T cells in healthy people across ages. TCRdb passed the 5' RACE reads through MiXCR, listing each CDR3 protein once. The sample includes about 620,000 distinct CDR3 sequences, 20% to 25% of them seen just once. What was sequenced was blood. Receptors originate from a man in his 70s in good health. CDR3s include the opening cysteine and the closing phenylalanine or tryptophan. The order of the fields is clone size, J gene, D gene, V gene, CDR3 DNA, CDR3 protein. The D gene is left open where the match is weak. Expanded clones get a size class; other rows say once, few or many, or leave the size out.

clone size: once
J gene: TRBJ2-7
D gene: TRBD1
V gene: TRBV20-1
CDR3 DNA: TGCAGTGCAACGACAGGGACGGGCTCCTACGAGCAGTACTTC
CDR3 protein: CSATTGTGSYEQYF

clone size: -
J gene: TRBJ2-1
D gene: -
V gene: TRBV20-1
CDR3 DNA: TGCAGTGCCCCAAGGTCCGCGGTTCTCTCCTACAATGAGCAGTTCTTC
CDR3 protein: CSAPRSAVLSYNEQFF

clone size: -
J gene: TRBJ2-4
D gene: -
V gene: TRBV11-2
CDR3 DNA: TGTGCCAGCAGCACCGGGACACCTTTATCCAAAAACATTCAGTACTTC
CDR3 protein: CASSTGTPLSKNIQYF

clone size: many
J gene: TRBJ2-7
D gene: TRBD1
V gene: TRBV12-3/TRBV12-4
CDR3 DNA: TGTGCCAGCAGTCGCCAACAGGGGAATTGGATCTACGAGCAGTACTTC
CDR3 protein: CASSRQQGNWIYEQYF

clone size: few
J gene: TRBJ2-5
D gene: -
V gene: TRBV2
CDR3 DNA: TGTGCCAGCAGGGACAGCGGAGAGACCCAGTACTTC
CDR3 protein: CASRDSGETQYF

clone size: -
J gene: TRBJ2-7
D gene: -
V gene: TRBV18
CDR3 DNA: TGTGCCAGCTCCCCAATCGGACTGGTCTCCTACGAGCAGTACTTC
CDR3 protein: CASSPIGLVSYEQYF

clone size: -
J gene: TRBJ1-4
D gene: -
V gene: TRBV9
CDR3 DNA: TGTGCCAGCAGCGCGAACAGGGATCGTCAAGAAAAACTGTTTTTT
CDR3 protein: CASSANRDRQEKLFF

clone size: few
J gene: TRBJ1-5
D gene: TRBD1
V gene: TRBV20-1
CDR3 DNA: TGCAGTGCTCCCGGGACAGGGGAGAATCAGCCCCAGCATTTT
CDR3 protein: CSAPGTGENQPQHF

clone size: -
J gene: TRBJ1-1
D gene: -
V gene: TRBV20-1
CDR3 DNA: TGCAGTGCCGGGGGGCGCTACAGTGAAGCTTTCTTT
CDR3 protein: CSAGGRYSEAFF

clone size: -
J gene: TRBJ2-3
D gene: TRBD2
V gene: TRBV20-1
CDR3 DNA: TGCAGTGCTAGATACGGGAGGGCCGACACGCAGTATTTT
CDR3 protein: CSARYGRADTQYF

clone size: -
J gene: TRBJ2-3
D gene: -
V gene: TRBV6-2/TRBV6-3
CDR3 DNA: TGTGCCAGCACTTCCACAGGGTCAGATACGCAGTATTTT
CDR3 protein: CASTSTGSDTQYF

clone size: -
J gene: TRBJ2-3
D gene: -
V gene: TRBV28
CDR3 DNA: TGTGCCAGCAGTACCCAGGGTCCAGATACGCAGTATTTT
CDR3 protein: CASSTQGPDTQYF

clone size: -
J gene: TRBJ1-4
D gene: TRBD1
V gene: TRBV18
CDR3 DNA: TGTGCCAGCTCACCGACAGGGCCAACAATACCAACTAATGAAAAACTGTTTTTT
CDR3 protein: CASSPTGPTIPTNEKLFF